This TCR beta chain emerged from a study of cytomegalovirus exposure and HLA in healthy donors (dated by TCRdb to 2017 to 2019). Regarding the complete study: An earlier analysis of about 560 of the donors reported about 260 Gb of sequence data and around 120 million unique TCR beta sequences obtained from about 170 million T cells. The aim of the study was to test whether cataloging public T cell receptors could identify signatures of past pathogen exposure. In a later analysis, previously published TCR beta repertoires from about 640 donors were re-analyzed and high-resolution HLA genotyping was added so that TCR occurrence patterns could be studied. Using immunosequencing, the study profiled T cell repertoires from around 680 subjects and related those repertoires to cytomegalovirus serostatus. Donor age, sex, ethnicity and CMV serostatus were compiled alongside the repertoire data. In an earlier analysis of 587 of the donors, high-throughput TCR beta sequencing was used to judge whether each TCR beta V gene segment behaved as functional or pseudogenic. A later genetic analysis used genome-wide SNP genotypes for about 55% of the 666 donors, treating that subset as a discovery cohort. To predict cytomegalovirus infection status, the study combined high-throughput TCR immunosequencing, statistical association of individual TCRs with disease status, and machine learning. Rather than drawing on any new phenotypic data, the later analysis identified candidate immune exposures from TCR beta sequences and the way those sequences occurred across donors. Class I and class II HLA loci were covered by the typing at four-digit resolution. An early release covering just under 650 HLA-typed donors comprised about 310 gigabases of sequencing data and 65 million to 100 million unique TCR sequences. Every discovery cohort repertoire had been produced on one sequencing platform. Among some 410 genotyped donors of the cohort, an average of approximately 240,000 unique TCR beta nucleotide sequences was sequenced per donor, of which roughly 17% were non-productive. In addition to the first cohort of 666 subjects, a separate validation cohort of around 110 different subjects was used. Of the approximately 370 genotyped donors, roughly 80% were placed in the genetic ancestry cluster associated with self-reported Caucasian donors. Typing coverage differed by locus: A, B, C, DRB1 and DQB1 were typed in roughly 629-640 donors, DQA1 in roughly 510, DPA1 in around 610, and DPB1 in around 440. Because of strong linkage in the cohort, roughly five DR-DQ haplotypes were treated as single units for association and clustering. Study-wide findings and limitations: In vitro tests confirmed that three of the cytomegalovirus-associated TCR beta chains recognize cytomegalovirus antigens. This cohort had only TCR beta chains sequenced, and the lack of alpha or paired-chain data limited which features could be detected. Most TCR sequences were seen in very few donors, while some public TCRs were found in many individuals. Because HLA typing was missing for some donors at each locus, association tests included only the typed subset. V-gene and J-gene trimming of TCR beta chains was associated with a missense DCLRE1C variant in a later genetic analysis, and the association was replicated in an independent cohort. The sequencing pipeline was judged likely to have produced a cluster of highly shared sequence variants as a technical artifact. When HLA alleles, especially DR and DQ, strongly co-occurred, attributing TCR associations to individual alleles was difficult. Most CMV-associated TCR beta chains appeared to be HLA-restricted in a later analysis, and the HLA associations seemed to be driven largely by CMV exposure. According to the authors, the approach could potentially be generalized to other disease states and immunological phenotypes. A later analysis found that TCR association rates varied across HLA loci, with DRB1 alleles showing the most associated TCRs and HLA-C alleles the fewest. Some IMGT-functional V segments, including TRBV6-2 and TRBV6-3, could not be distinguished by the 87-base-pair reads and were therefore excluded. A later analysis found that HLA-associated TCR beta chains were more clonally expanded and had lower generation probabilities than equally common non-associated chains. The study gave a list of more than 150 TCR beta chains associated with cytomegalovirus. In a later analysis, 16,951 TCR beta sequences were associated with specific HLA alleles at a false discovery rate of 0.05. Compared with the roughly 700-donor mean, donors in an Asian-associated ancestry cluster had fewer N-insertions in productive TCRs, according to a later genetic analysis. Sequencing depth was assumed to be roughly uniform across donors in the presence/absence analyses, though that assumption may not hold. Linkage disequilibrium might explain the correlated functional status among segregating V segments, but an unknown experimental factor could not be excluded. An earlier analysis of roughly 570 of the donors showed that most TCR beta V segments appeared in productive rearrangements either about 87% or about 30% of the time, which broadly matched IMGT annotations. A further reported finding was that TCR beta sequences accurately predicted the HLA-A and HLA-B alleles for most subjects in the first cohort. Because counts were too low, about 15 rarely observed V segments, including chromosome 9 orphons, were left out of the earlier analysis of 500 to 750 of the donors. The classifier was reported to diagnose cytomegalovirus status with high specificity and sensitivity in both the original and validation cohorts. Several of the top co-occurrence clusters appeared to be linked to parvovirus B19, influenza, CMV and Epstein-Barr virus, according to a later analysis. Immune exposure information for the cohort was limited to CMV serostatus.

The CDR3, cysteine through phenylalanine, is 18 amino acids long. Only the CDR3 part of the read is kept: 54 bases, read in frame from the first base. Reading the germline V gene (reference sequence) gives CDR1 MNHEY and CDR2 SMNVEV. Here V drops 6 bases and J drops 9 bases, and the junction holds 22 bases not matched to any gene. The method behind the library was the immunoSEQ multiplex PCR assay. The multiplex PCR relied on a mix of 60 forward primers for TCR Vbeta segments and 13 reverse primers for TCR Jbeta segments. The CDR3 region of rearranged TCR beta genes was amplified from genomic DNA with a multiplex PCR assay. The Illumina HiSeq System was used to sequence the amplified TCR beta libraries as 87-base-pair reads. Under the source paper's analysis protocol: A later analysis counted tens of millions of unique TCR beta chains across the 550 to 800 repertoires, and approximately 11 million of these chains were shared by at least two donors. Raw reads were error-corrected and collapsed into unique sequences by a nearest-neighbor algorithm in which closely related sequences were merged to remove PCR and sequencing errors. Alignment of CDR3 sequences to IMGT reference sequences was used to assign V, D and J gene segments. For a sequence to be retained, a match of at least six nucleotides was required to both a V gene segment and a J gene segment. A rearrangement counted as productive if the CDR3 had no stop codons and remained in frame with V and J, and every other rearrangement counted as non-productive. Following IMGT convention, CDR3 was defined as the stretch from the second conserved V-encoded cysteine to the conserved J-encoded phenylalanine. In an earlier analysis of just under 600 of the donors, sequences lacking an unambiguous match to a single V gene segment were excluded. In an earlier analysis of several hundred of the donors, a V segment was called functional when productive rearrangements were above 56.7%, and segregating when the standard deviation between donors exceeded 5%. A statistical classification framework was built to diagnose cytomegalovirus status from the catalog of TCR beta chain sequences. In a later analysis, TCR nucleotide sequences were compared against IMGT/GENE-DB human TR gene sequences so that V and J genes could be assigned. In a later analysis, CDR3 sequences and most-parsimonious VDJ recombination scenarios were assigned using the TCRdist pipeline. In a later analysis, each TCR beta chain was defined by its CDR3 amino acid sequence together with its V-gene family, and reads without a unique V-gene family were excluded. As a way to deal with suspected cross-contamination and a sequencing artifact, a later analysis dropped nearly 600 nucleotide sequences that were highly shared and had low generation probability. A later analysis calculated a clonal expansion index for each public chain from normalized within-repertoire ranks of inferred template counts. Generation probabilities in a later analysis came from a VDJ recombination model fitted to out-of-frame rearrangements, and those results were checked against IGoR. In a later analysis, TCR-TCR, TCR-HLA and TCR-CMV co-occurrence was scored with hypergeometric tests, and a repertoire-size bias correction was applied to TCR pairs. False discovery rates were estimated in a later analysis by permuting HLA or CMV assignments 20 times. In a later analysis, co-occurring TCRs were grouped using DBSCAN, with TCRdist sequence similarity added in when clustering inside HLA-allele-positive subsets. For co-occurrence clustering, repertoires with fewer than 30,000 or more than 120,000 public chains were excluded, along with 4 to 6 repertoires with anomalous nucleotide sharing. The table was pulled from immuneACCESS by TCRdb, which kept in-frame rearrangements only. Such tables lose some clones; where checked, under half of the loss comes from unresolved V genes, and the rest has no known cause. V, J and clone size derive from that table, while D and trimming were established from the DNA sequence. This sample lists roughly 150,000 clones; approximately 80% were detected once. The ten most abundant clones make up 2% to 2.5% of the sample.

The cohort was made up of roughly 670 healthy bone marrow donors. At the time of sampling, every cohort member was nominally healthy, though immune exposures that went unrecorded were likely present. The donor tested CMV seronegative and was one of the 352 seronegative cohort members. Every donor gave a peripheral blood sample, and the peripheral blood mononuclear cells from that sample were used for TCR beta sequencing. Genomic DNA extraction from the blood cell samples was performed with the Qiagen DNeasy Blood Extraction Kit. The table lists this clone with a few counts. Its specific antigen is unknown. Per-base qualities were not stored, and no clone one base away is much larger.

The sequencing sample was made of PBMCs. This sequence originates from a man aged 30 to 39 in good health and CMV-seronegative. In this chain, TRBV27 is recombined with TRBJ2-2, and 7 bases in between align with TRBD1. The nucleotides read TGTGCCAGCAGAGCCAATGCCGGGACAGCCTTCAGGGACCGGGAGCTGTTTTTT. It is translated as CASRANAGTAFRDRELFF.